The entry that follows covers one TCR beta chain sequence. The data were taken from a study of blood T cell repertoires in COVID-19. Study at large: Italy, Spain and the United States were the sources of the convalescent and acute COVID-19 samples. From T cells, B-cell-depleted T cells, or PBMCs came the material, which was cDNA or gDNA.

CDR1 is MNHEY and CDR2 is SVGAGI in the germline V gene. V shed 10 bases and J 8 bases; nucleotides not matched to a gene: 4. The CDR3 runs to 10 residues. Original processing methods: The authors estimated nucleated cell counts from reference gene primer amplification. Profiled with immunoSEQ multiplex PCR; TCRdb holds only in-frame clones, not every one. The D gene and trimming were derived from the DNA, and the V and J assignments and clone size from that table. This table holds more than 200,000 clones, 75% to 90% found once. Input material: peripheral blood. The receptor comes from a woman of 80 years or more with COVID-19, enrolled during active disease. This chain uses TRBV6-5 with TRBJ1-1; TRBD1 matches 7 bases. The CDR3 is CATRGGEAFF. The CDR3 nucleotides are TGTGCCACCAGGGGGGGAGAAGCTTTCTTT.